Described below is a single T cell receptor (beta chain) sequence and its context. Its target antigen remains unknown. Within one base of it there is no much larger clone, and no base qualities were kept. These data are taken from a study of blood T cell repertoires in COVID-19 (dated by TCRdb to between 2020 and 2021). The study in broad terms: Samples covering the acute and convalescent phases of COVID-19 were provided by collaborators in the United States, Italy and Spain. The material from the prospective study consisted of cDNA or gDNA derived from T cells, B-cell-depleted T cells, or PBMCs. Deeply sampled blood TCRbeta repertoires from subjects exposed to, actively infected with, or recovered from COVID-19 were included in the dataset. The repertoires were released in a freely available public database meant as a resource for research on the immune response to SARS-CoV-2. Samples were obtained from the ongoing ImmuneRACE study (first 160 participants) and from about 1,300 subjects provided by 6 global collaborators. Nearly every sample came with metadata listing a de-identified subject ID, COVID-19 status, age in years and sex. Where HLA class I and class II types were available, the types were taken from metadata supplied by the sample provider, not from assay-based typing. General findings and caveats noted by the study authors: How much clinical and demographic metadata was included differed by source and by participant, and the metadata was provided uncurated.

One collaborating source in Seattle enrolled patients while the patients were actively infected and followed the patients over time throughout the course of disease. Collaborating institutions collected whole blood in K2EDTA tubes following their own protocols. For TCRbeta analysis, collaborator samples were shipped as frozen whole blood, as isolated PBMCs, or as DNA extracted from either sample type. TCRbeta CDR3 regions were amplified from genomic DNA using the immunoSEQ Assay, a bias-controlled multiplex PCR. In the original analysis: Nucleated cell counts per sample were estimated from amplification of reference gene primers within the assay. To quantify the absolute abundance of each unique TCRbeta CDR3 rearrangement, sequence reads were collapsed and filtered. For each sample, productive Simpson clonality was calculated as the square root of Simpson's diversity index over productive rearrangements. Here the immuneACCESS table is served through TCRdb, limited to in-frame sequences with V and J called. Missing clones are a known gap in these copies; in checked studies unresolved V genes cover under half, and the rest lacks a known reason. V and J calls and clone size are copied from that table; D and trimming were computed from the DNA. In this sample the table shows roughly 380,000 clones, 89% of which occur a single time. The biggest ten clones account for under 2% of the sample.

V is pruned by 4 bases and J by 3 bases, leaving 5 bases of the junction without a gene match. The germline V gene (reference sequence) specifies LGHDT as CDR1 and YNNKEL as CDR2. From the cysteine up to the phenylalanine, the CDR3 has a length of 14 residues. Of the read, only the CDR3 DNA is kept; its 42 bases are in frame from base 1. This receptor chain uses TRBV3-1 (or the pseudogene TRBV3-2) and TRBJ2-5; TRBD2 fits 7 bases in the junction. The sample taken for sequencing was peripheral blood. The TCR comes from a woman aged 40 to 50 with COVID-19, enrolled during active disease. In nucleotide form, the sequence is TGTGCCAGCAGCCCGACTAGCAGTGAAGAGACCCAGTACTTC. It is translated as CASSPTSSEETQYF.